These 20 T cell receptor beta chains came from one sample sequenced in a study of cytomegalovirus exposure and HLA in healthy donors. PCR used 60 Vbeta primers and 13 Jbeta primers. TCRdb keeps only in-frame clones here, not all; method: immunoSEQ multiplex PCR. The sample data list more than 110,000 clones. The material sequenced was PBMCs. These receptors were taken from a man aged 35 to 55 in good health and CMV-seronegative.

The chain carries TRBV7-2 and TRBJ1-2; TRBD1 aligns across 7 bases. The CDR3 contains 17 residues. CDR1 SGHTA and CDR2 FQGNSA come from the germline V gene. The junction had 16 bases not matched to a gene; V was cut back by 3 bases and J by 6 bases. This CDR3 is CASSFYPPGQSPDGYTF. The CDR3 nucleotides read TGTGCCAGCAGCTTCTATCCTCCGGGACAGAGTCCTGATGGCTACACCTTC.

The CDR3 loop reads CASSLTGGTNEKLFF. Written as DNA, the CDR3 is TGTGCCAGTAGCCTAACAGGGGGAACTAATGAAAAACTGTTTTTT. The chain couples TRBV19 to TRBJ1-4; TRBD1 agrees at 8 bases. Germline V lookup: CDR1 LNHDA, CDR2 SQIVND (reference sequence). V lost 6 bases to trimming and J lost 1 base; unmatched junction nucleotides: 4. The CDR3 runs to 15 residues.

In nucleotides, the CDR3 is TGTGCCAGCTCACCGGGACAGGGGGAGAAGATACCTGCTGTCGAGCAGTACTTC. It is translated as CASSPGQGEKIPAVEQYF. The chain is built from TRBV18 and TRBJ2-7, with TRBD1 matching over 11 bases. Trimming at V came to 3 bases and at J to 6 bases, leaving 16 bases not matched to a gene. The CDR3 length is 18 residues. Germline V gene sequence: CDR1 KGHSH, CDR2 LQKENI.

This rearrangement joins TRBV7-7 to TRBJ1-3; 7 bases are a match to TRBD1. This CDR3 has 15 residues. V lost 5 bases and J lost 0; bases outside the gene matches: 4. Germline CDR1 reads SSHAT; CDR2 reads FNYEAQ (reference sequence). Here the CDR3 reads CASSTNRGSGNTIYF. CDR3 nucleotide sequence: TGTGCCAGCAGCACAAACAGGGGCTCTGGAAACACCATATATTTT.

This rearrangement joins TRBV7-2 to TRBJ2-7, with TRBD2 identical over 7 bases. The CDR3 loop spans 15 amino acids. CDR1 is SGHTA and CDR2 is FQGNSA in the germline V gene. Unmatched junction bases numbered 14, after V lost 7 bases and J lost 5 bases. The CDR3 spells CASTEPGGARNEQYF. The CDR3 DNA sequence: TGTGCCAGCACGGAACCGGGGGGAGCCAGAAACGAGCAGTACTTC.

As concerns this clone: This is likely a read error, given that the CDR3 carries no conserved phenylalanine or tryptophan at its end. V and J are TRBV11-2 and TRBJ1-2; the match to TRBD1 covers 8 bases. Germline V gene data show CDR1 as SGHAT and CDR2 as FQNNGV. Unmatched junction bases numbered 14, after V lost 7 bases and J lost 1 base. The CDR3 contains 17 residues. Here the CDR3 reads CASTKGQGASLNYGYTL. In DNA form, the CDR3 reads TGTGCCAGCACCAAGGGGCAGGGGGCCTCCCTTAACTATGGCTACACCTTA.

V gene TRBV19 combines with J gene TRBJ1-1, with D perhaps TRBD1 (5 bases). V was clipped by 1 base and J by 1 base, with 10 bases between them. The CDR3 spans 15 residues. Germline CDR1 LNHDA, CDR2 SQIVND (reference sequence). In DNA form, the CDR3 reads TGTGCCAGTAGTATAGGGCGGCAGGGGAACACTGAAGCTTTCTTT. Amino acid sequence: CASSIGRQGNTEAFF. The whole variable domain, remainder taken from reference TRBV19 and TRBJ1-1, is DGGITQSPKYLFRKEGQNVTLSCEQNLNHDAMYWYRQDPGQGLRLIYYSQIVNDFQKGDIAEGYSVSREKKESFPLTVTSAQKNPTAFYLCASSIGRQGNTEAFFGQGTRLTVV.

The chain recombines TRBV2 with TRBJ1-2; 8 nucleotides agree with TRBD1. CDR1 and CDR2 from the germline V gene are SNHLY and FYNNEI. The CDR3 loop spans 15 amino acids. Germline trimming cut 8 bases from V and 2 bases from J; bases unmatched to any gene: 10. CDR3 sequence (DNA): TGTGCCAGCGGCGGCGACAGGGGCCTCAACTATGGCTACACCTTC. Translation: CASGGDRGLNYGYTF.

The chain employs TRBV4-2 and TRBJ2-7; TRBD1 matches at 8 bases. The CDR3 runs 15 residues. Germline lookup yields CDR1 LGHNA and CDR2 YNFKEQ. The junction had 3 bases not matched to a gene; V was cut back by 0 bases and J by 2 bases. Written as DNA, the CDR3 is TGTGCCAGCAGCCAAGATCAGGACAGGGCCTACGAGCAGTACTTC. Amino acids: CASSQDQDRAYEQYF.

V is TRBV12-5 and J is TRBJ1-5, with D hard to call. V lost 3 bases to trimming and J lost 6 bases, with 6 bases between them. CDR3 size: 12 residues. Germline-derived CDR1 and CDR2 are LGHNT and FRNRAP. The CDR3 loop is CASGFGGQPQHF. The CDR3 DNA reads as TGTGCTAGTGGTTTCGGTGGTCAGCCCCAGCATTTT.

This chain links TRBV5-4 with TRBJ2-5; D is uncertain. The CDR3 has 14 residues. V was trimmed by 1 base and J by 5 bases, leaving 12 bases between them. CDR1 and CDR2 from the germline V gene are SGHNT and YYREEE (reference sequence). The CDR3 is CASSLYGSWETQYF. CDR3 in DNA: TGTGCCAGCAGCTTGTATGGTAGTTGGGAGACCCAGTACTTC.

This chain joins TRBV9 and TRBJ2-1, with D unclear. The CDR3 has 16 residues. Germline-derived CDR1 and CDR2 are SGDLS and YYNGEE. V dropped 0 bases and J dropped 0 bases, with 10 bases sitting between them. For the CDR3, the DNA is TGTGCCAGCAGCGTAGGAATGACTCGCTCCTACAATGAGCAGTTCTTC. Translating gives CASSVGMTRSYNEQFF.

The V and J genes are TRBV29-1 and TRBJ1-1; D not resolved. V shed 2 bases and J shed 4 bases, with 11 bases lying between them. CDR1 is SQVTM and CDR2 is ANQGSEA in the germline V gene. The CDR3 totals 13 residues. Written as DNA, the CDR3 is TGCAGCGTTGAACCGGGAGTTGGCACTGAAGCTTTCTTT. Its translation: CSVEPGVGTEAFF.

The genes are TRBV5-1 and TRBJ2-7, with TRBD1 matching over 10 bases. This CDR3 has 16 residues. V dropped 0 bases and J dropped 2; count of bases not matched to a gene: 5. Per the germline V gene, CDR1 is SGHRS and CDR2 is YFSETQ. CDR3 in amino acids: CASSLAQGQGAYEQYF. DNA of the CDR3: TGCGCCAGCAGCTTGGCCCAAGGACAGGGGGCCTACGAGCAGTACTTC.

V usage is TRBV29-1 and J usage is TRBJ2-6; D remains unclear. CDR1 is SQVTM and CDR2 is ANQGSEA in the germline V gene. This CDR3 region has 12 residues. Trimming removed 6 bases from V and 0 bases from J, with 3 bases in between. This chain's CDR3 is CSVRSGANVLTF. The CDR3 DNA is TGCAGCGTCCGCTCTGGGGCCAACGTCCTGACTTTC.

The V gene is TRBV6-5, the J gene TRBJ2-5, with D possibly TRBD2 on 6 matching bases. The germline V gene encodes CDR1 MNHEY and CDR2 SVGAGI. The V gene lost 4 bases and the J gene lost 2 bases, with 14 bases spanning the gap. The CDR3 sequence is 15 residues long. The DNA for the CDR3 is TGTGCCAGCAGTTCGGGACTCGGACCGCAAGAGACCCAGTACTTC. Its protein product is CASSSGLGPQETQYF.

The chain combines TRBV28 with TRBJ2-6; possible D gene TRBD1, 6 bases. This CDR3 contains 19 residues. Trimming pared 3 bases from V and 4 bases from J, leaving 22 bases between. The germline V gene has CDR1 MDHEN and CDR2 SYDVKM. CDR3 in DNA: TGTGCCAGCAGTTTTCGATACTTTAGAACAGGGACCGGGGCCAACGTCCTGACTTTC. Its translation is CASSFRYFRTGTGANVLTF.

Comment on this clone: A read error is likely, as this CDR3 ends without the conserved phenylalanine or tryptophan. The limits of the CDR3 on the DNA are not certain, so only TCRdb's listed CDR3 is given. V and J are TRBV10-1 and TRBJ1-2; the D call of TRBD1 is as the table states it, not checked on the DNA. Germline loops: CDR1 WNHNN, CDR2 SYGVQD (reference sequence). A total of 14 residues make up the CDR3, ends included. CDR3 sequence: CASIKIPRDRVPGV.

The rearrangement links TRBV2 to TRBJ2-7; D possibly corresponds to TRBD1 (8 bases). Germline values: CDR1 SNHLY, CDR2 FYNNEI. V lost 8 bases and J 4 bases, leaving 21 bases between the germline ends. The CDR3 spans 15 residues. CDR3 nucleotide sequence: TGTGCCAGCCAGGGACAGGTCTCCGGGAGGTACGAGCAGTACTTC. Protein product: CASQGQVSGRYEQYF.

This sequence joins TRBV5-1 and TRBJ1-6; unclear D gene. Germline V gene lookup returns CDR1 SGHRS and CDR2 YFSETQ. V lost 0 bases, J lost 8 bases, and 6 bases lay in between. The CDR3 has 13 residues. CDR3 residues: CASSLGIDSPLHF. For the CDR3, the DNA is TGCGCCAGCAGCTTGGGTATCGATTCACCCCTCCACTTT.